This entry is about one T cell receptor beta chain. It was 5'RACE with constant-segment primers that produced the TCR alpha and TCR beta cDNA libraries, which carried sample barcodes and UMIs. In TCRdb, the 5' RACE reads were re-called with MiXCR into one record per CDR3 protein. Of some 100,000 distinct CDR3 sequences in the sample, approximately 10% are singletons; the top ten hold around 40%. The data were taken from a study of T-cell memory formation after mild COVID-19. Trimming stripped 0 bases from V and 1 base from J, with 18 bases between. The germline CDR1 and CDR2 sequences are SGHVS and FQNEAQ. The CDR3 has 18 residues.

This chain connects TRBV7-8 to TRBJ2-5, with a tentative D call TRBD2 (6 bases). The receptor comes from a young man who had mild COVID-19 (a few samples of this study predate the infection). Cell type and time point are not known. The sequenced sample was PBMCs or a T cell subset sorted from them (not recorded which). The CDR3 nucleotides read TGTGCCAGCAGCTTAGCACCGAGCGTAGGGACTTTCCAAGAGACCCAGTACTTC. The encoded protein is CASSLAPSVGTFQETQYF.